This TCR beta chain was obtained from a study of cytomegalovirus exposure and HLA in healthy donors (dated by TCRdb to the late 2010s). For the wider study: According to a later analysis, one platform produced both the approximately 110 validation repertoires and the 666 repertoires of the first cohort. The study aimed to test whether signatures of past pathogen exposure could be identified by cataloging public T cell receptors. In addition to the first cohort of 650 to 800 subjects, a separate validation cohort of approximately 120 different subjects was used. High-throughput TCR immunosequencing, statistical association of individual TCRs with disease status, and machine learning were combined to predict cytomegalovirus infection status. Results the study describes overall, beyond this receptor: In both the original and validation cohorts, the classifier was reported to diagnose cytomegalovirus status with high specificity and sensitivity. While some public TCRs were present in many individuals, most TCR sequences turned up only very rarely across donors. A few of the identified cytomegalovirus-associated TCR beta chains were confirmed in vitro to be specific for cytomegalovirus antigens. Subsequent analysis determined that TCRs grouped into clusters in the first cohort also showed a tendency toward co-occurrence across the 120 validation repertoires, and 85% to 95% of cluster scores exceeded 0. A later analysis lacked HLA typing for the validation cohort, so it scored co-occurrence in that cohort across all 120 repertoires. In the study, 164 TCR beta chains were listed as associated with cytomegalovirus. The authors suggested that the approach could potentially be extended to other disease states and immunological phenotypes.

Notes on this clone: The clone's antigen remains unknown. There are no base qualities to consult, and no much larger clone falls within one base. Other DNA sequences in this specimen translate into the identical CDR3.

The library was made by the immunoSEQ multiplex PCR assay. Concerning the study's data processing: A statistical classification framework was built for diagnosing cytomegalovirus status from the catalog of TCR beta chain sequences. This immuneACCESS table, as held by TCRdb, lists in-frame sequences with V and J called but not all clones. Of the missing ones, under half trace to an unresolved V gene in checked studies; the others have no known cause. V and J calls and clone size are as listed in that table; D and trimming were resolved from the DNA. The sample yields 200,000 or so clones; around nine tenths were counted once. The ten largest clones represent about 3% of the sample. V is shortened by 6 bases, J by 1 base, and the region joining them spans 9 bases. According to the germline V gene, CDR1 reads MNHEY and CDR2 reads SVGAGI. From cysteine to phenylalanine, the CDR3 is 13 amino acids long. The DNA shown is the 39-base CDR3, in frame from base 1.

The donors were included in the validation cohort of some 120 subjects, a group kept apart from the roughly 610-subject first cohort. The chain is made from TRBV6-5 and TRBJ1-1; tentative D gene TRBD1, with 5 bases matching. The sequencing sample was made of PBMCs. The TCR was taken from a woman younger than 35 in good health and CMV-seronegative. The CDR3 reads CASSLTENTEAFF. Here is the DNA: TGTGCCAGCAGCCTGACAGAGAACACTGAAGCTTTCTTT.